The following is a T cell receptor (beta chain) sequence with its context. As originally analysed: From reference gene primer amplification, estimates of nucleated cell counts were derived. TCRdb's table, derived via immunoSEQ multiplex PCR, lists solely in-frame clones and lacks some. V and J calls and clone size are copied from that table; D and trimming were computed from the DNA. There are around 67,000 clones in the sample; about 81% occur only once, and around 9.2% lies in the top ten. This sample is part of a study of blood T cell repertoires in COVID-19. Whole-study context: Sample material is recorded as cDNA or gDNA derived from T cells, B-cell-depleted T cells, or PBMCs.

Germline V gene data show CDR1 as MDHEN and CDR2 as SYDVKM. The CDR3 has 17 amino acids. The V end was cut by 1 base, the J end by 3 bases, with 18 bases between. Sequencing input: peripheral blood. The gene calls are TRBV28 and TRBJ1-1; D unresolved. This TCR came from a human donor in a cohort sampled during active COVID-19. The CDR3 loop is CASSLSGLWLYDTEAFF. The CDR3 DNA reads TGTGCCAGCAGTTTATCTGGACTTTGGCTCTACGACACTGAAGCTTTCTTT.